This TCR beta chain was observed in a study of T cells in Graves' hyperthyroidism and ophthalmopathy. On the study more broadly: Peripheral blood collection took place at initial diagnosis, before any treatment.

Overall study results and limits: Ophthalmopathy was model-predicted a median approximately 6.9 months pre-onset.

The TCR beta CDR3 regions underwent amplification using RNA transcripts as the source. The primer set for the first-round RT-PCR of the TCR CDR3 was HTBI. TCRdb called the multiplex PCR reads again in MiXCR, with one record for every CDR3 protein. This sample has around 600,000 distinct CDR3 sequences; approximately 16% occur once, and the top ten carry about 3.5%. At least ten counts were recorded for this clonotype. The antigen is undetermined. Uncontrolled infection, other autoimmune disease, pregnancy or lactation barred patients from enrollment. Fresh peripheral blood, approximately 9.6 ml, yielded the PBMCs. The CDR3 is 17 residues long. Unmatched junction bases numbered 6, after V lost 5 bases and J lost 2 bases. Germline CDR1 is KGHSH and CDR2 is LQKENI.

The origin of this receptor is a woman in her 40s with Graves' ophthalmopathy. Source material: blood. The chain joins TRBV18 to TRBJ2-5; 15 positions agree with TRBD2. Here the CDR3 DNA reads TGTGCCAGCTCATCCGGACTAGCGGGAGGGCGGCAAGAGACCCAGTACTTC. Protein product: CASSSGLAGGRQETQYF.